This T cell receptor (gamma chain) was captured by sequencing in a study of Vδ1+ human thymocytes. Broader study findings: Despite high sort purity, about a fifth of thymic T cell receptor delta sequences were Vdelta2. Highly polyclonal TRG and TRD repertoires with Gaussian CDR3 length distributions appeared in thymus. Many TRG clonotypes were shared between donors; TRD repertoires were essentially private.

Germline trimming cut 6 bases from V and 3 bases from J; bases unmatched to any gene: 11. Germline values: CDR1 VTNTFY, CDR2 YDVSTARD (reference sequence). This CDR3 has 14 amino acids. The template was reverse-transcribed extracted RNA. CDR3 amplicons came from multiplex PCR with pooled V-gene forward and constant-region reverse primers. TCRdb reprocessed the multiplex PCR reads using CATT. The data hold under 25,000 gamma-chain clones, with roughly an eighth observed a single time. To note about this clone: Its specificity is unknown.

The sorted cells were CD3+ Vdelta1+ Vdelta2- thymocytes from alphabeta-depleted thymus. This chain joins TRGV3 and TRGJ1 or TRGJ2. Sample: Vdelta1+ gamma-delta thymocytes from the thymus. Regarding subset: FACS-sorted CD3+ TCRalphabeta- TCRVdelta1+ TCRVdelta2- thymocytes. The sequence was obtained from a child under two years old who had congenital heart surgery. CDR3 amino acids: CATWPRGLYYKKLF. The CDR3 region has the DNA TGTGCCACCTGGCCACGAGGCCTTTATTATAAGAAACTCTTT.